This TCR beta chain was identified in a study of regulatory T cells in long-lasting Graves disease. CDR3 regions were amplified by Arm-PCR using iRepertoire HTBI primers to build TCR beta libraries. TCRdb processed the multiplex PCR reads anew with MiXCR; each CDR3 protein has one entry. This sample has more than 300,000 distinct CDR3 sequences, with more than 20% found just once. Time point of the sample: persistent/refractory GD, antithyroid drugs over 5 years with positive TRAb. PBMC-extracted RNA yielded the TCR library. CDR1 SGHVS and CDR2 FQNEAQ come from the germline V gene. V was trimmed by 2 bases and J by 2 bases, leaving 12 bases between them. The length of the CDR3 is 15 residues. This clonotype was recorded many times.

The clonotype comes from a middle-aged woman with Graves disease. This rearrangement joins TRBV7-8 to TRBJ2-5, with D possibly matching TRBD2 (6 bases). Sequenced here: peripheral blood mononuclear cells (PBMCs), sampled when the disease was refractory, from a patient treated with antithyroid drugs. The CDR3 loop is CASSLRDLRQETQYF. The CDR3 DNA sequence: TGTGCCAGCAGCTTAAGGGACTTAAGGCAAGAGACCCAGTACTTC.